The 24 T cell receptor beta chains below were found in one sample sequenced in a study of T cell responses to AZD1222 COVID-19 vaccine. Some clones are missing from TCRdb's copy, which holds only in-frame ones; the method was immunoSEQ multiplex PCR. The table lists roughly 100,000 clones, about 88% of them singletons, with 18% in the top ten. The sample in question was peripheral blood, obtained on day 0 of AZD1222 vaccination. These receptors came from an adult in good health.

The chain employs TRBV19 and TRBJ1-2; TRBD1 agrees at 7 bases. Germline V gene sequence: CDR1 LNHDA, CDR2 SQIVND (reference sequence). This CDR3 is built from 15 residues. After removal of 2 bases from V and 3 bases from J, the junction contained 6 bases not matched to a gene. The CDR3 region is CASSIYGGGDYGYTF. In DNA form, the CDR3 reads TGTGCCAGTAGTATATACGGAGGGGGCGACTATGGCTACACCTTC.

The chain has TRBV9 and TRBJ2-7; D possibly uses TRBD1 or TRBD2 (6 bases each). V dropped 0 bases and J dropped 2 bases, with 9 bases sitting between them. Germline V gene sequence: CDR1 SGDLS, CDR2 YYNGEE. CDR3 size: 14 residues. In DNA form, the CDR3 reads TGTGCCAGCAGCGTAGGAAGGGGGGCCTACGAGCAGTACTTC. Protein: CASSVGRGAYEQYF.

The chain uses TRBV6-4 and TRBJ1-4, with D perhaps TRBD1 (6 bases). CDR1 MRHNA and CDR2 SNTAGT come from the germline V gene. V was shortened by 0 bases and J by 8 bases, with 19 bases between the two germline ends. The CDR3 totals 17 residues. CDR3 in amino acids: CASSDSRTAEGGEKLFF. The CDR3 DNA follows: TGTGCCAGCAGTGACTCCAGGACAGCCGAAGGAGGGGAAAAACTGTTTTTT.

The rearrangement uses TRBV13 and TRBJ2-7, with TRBD1 matching 8 bases. The CDR3 length is 15 residues. Losses at the gene ends were 5 bases for V and 10 bases for J; bases not matched to a gene: 16. Germline values: CDR1 PRHDT, CDR2 FYEKMQ (reference sequence). The CDR3 nucleotides are TGTGCCAGCAGCCGATACAGGGGGTTGAGCACCCCACAGTACTTC. Amino acids: CASSRYRGLSTPQYF.

A single count supports this clone. The chain is built from TRBV6-5 and TRBJ2-3, with 10 bases matching TRBD1. Looked up from germline, CDR1 is MNHEY and CDR2 is SVGAGI. The CDR3 sequence is 15 residues long. The J segment lost 4 bases and the V segment lost 6 bases, leaving 7 bases of the junction unmatched. The CDR3 loop is CASSATGGKADTQYF. In nucleotides, the CDR3 is TGTGCCAGCAGCGCGACAGGGGGCAAGGCAGATACGCAGTATTTT.

CDR3 in amino acids: CASSPPGTSGGAAWFF. In nucleotides, the CDR3 is TGTGCCAGCTCACCACCCGGGACTAGCGGGGGGGCCGCGTGGTTCTTC. The chain carries TRBV18 and TRBJ2-1, with TRBD2 matching over 16 bases. Germline assignment: CDR1 KGHSH and CDR2 LQKENI. Trimming took 0 bases from V and 15 from J; bases not matched to a gene: 8. The CDR3 totals 16 residues. Looking up the rest from reference TRBV18 and TRBJ2-1 gives the full variable domain: NAGVMQNPRHLVRRRGQEARLRCSPMKGHSHVYWYRQLPEEGLKFMVYLQKENIIDESGMPKERFSAEFPKEGPSILRIQQVVRGDSAAYFCASSPPGTSGGAAWFFGPGTRLTVL.

Details on this clone: An end of the junction differs from the germline gene, which may be a read error. The chain carries TRBV19 and TRBJ1-5, with D perhaps TRBD1 (6 bases). The CDR3 covers 13 residues. The germline V gene encodes CDR1 LNHDA and CDR2 SQIVND (reference sequence). Here the CDR3 reads CASNIGGNQPQHF. CDR3 bases: TGTGCCAGTAATATAGGGGGGAATCAGCCCCAGCATTTT.

The gene calls are TRBV5-1 and TRBJ2-3; TRBD1 matches 10 bases. Trimming at V came to 0 bases and at J to 4 bases, leaving 5 bases not matched to a gene. The CDR3 totals 16 residues. Germline V gene data show CDR1 as SGHRS and CDR2 as YFSETQ. This CDR3 is CASSLAGTGVADTQYF. As DNA, the CDR3 is TGCGCCAGCAGCTTGGCCGGGACAGGGGTGGCAGATACGCAGTATTTT.

The genes are TRBV29-1 and TRBJ2-5; 9 nucleotides agree with TRBD1. The ends lost 4 bases at V and 3 bases at J; junction bases unmatched: 3. Germline loops: CDR1 SQVTM, CDR2 ANQGSEA. This CDR3 is 13 amino acids long. CDR3 amino acids: CSVVGQGKETQYF. CDR3 nucleotides: TGCAGCGTTGTGGGACAGGGAAAAGAGACCCAGTACTTC.

The CDR3 region is CASSSDRSHYGYTF. The CDR3 DNA is TGTGCCAGTAGCTCGGACAGGTCTCACTATGGCTACACCTTC. The genes are TRBV19 and TRBJ1-2; 7 nucleotides align to TRBD1. V shed 6 bases, J shed 3 bases, and the junction held 7 bases outside the gene matches. The germline CDR1 and CDR2 sequences are LNHDA and SQIVND (reference sequence). The CDR3 has 14 amino acids.

The chain links TRBV9 to TRBJ1-1; possibly TRBD1 for D (5 bases). The CDR3 covers 13 residues. Trimming took 7 bases from V and 3 from J, leaving 13 bases between them. Germline values: CDR1 SGDLS, CDR2 YYNGEE. In DNA form, the CDR3 reads TGTGCCAGCGGGACGCGGGTGGACACTGAAGCTTTCTTT. Translating it yields CASGTRVDTEAFF.

This clone appeared a single time. The chain couples TRBV4-1 to TRBJ1-3, with TRBD1 as a possible D gene (6 bases). With 2 bases removed from V and 6 bases from J, the gap between germline ends came to 14 bases. The germline V gene has CDR1 MGHRA and CDR2 YSYEKL. The CDR3 consists of 15 residues. This CDR3 is CASSQQDRLANTIYF. The CDR3 coding sequence is TGCGCCAGCAGCCAACAAGACAGGCTAGCAAACACCATATATTTT.

J is TRBJ1-1 and V is TRBV5-4; D gene unclear. Germline assignment: CDR1 SGHNT and CDR2 YYREEE (reference sequence). CDR3 length equals 13 residues. Trimming removed 4 bases at V and 5 bases at J, with 12 bases between. The CDR3 nucleotides read TGTGCCAGCAGCGGGAGGGTGGGGACTGAAGCTTTCTTT. Translated, it gives CASSGRVGTEAFF. Combining the CDR3 with reference TRBV5-4 and TRBJ1-1 gives the whole variable domain ETGVTQSPTHLIKTRGQQVTLRCSSQSGHNTVSWYQQALGQGPQFIFQYYREEENGRGNFPPRFSGLQFPNYSSELNVNALELDDSALYLCASSGRVGTEAFFGQGTRLTVV.

With respect to this clone: Other DNA sequences from this sample encode an identical CDR3 as well. The gene calls are TRBV5-1 and TRBJ1-5; D is unresolved. The length of the CDR3 is 14 residues. V lost 0 bases and J 2 bases, leaving 6 bases between the germline ends. CDR1 SGHRS and CDR2 YFSETQ come from the germline V gene. DNA of the CDR3: TGCGCCAGCAGCTTGGATGGGGGCAATCAGCCCCAGCATTTT. It codes for CASSLDGGNQPQHF.

The gene calls are TRBV6-5 and TRBJ1-2; unclear D gene. The CDR3 is made up of 14 amino acids. Per the germline V gene, CDR1 is MNHEY and CDR2 is SVGAGI. V was pared by 3 bases and J by 1 base, with 9 bases between. The CDR3 DNA is TGTGCCAGCAGTTATTCGGGTCTTAACTATGGCTACACCTTC. It translates to CASSYSGLNYGYTF.

J is TRBJ2-1 and V is TRBV6-5; 10 bases fit TRBD2. V shed 8 bases and J 9 bases; nucleotides not matched to a gene: 7. The germline gives CDR1 MNHEY, CDR2 SVGAGI. The CDR3 loop spans 13 amino acids. CDR3 in DNA: TGTGCCAGCCAGCGGGGGGGCAGAGGTGAGCAGTTCTTC. This gives the protein CASQRGGRGEQFF.

This chain uses TRBV9 with TRBJ1-1, with TRBD1 matching over 7 bases. V dropped 4 bases and J dropped 4; count of bases not matched to a gene: 7. CDR1 and CDR2 (germline): SGDLS, YYNGEE. CDR3 size: 14 residues. The CDR3, as DNA: TGTGCCAGCAGCATCCAGGGGGGAGGCACTGAAGCTTTCTTT. Translated: CASSIQGGGTEAFF.

The V call is TRBV6-5, the J call TRBJ2-7; 9 bases agree with TRBD1. The CDR3 runs to 16 residues. Germline CDR1 reads MNHEY; CDR2 reads SVGAGI. Trimming cost V 2 bases and J 3 bases; bases outside gene matches: 8. CDR3 nucleotides: TGTGCCAGCAGTTACAGGCGGACAGGGGTTAACTACGAGCAGTACTTC. This sequence encodes CASSYRRTGVNYEQYF.

J is TRBJ1-1 and V is TRBV5-5; D ambiguous. The CDR3 totals 13 residues. V was shortened by 2 bases and J by 11 bases, with 16 bases between the two germline ends. From germline, CDR1 is SGHKS and CDR2 YYEKEE (reference sequence). The CDR3 loop is CASSFDPKPPAFF. In nucleotides, the CDR3 is TGTGCCAGCAGCTTCGATCCCAAACCACCGGCTTTCTTT. Based on the CDR3 plus reference TRBV5-5 and TRBJ1-1, the full variable domain is DAGVTQSPTHLIKTRGQQVTLRCSPISGHKSVSWYQQVLGQGPQFIFQYYEKEERGRGNFPDRFSARQFPNYSSELNVNALLLGDSALYLCASSFDPKPPAFFGQGTRLTVV.

The gene calls are TRBV19 and TRBJ2-7; TRBD2 matches 12 bases. V was clipped by 5 bases and J by 1 base; unmatched bases: 3. This CDR3 comprises 15 residues. CDR1 and CDR2 from the germline V gene are LNHDA and SQIVND (reference sequence). In DNA, the CDR3 is TGTGCCAGTAGTTGGGGGACTAGCGGGTCCTACGAGCAGTACTTC. Its protein is CASSWGTSGSYEQYF.

The DNA for the CDR3 is TGTGCCAGCAGCCCGGAGCCGGAGACCCAGTACTTC. Protein product: CASSPEPETQYF. The V and J genes are TRBV5-4 and TRBJ2-5; D gene uncertain. V was clipped by 4 bases and J by 5 bases, with 9 bases between them. From germline, CDR1 is SGHNT and CDR2 YYREEE (reference sequence). This CDR3 contains 12 residues. The complete variable domain, with remaining parts taken from reference TRBV5-4 and TRBJ2-5, reads ETGVTQSPTHLIKTRGQQVTLRCSSQSGHNTVSWYQQALGQGPQFIFQYYREEENGRGNFPPRFSGLQFPNYSSELNVNALELDDSALYLCASSPEPETQYFGPGTRLLVL.

The rearrangement links TRBV5-6 to TRBJ2-7; D gene ambiguous. CDR1 and CDR2 (germline): SGHDT, YYEEEE. V was shortened by 0 bases and J by 3 bases, with 10 bases between the two germline ends. The CDR3 totals 14 residues. CDR3 coding DNA: TGTGCCAGCAGCTTGGCTTCCAGATACTACGAGCAGTACTTC. It codes for CASSLASRYYEQYF.

The chain combines TRBV7-9 with TRBJ2-5; either TRBD1 or TRBD2 may fit D (5 bases each). The length of the CDR3 is 15 residues. Germline CDR1 and CDR2: SEHNR and FQNEAQ (reference sequence). Trimming removed 5 bases from V and 5 bases from J, with 18 bases in between. CDR3 in DNA: TGTGCCAGCAGCCGGGACGGACGGAGTGGGGAGACCCAGTACTTC. It encodes CASSRDGRSGETQYF.

The chain couples TRBV15 to TRBJ2-3, with TRBD2 matching 9 bases. The CDR3 has 16 residues. CDR1 and CDR2 (germline): LNHNV, YYDKDF (reference sequence). Trimming cost V 3 bases and J 2 bases; bases outside gene matches: 6. The CDR3 DNA reads as TGTGCCACCAGCAGGGGGGTAGCGGGGGACACAGATACGCAGTATTTT. Translated: CATSRGVAGDTDTQYF.